This T cell receptor beta chain was identified in a study of T cell changes during pregnancy in multiple sclerosis. Germline CDR1 KGHSH, CDR2 LQKENI. The CDR3 spans 13 residues. Trimming removed 5 bases from V and 9 bases from J, with 11 bases in between. TCRdb keeps only in-frame clones here, not all; method: immunoSEQ multiplex PCR. The sample lists about 75,000 clones, nearly 95% occurring once. The chain links TRBV18 to TRBJ1-6; D not certain. The sequences come from CD4+ T cells from peripheral blood mononuclear cells, collected after pregnancy. This clonotype originated in a female donor with multiple sclerosis, enrolled in a pregnancy study. The DNA for the CDR3 is TGTGCCAGCTCAGGAGAGGTGGGTTCACCCCTCCACTTT. It codes for CASSGEVGSPLHF.